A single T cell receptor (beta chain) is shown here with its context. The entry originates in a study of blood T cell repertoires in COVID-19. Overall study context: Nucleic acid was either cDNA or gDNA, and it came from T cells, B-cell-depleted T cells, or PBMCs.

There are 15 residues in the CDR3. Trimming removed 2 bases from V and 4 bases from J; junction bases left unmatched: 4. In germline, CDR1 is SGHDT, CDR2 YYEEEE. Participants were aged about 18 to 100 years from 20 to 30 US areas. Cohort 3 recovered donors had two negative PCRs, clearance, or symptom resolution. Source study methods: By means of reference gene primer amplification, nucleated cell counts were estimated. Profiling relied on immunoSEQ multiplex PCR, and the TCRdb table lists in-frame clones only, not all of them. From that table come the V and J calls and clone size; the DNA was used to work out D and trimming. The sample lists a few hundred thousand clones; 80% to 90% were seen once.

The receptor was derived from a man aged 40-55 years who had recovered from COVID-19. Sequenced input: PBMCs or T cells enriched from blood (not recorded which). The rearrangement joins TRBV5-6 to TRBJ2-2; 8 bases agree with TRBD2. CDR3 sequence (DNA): TGTGCCAGCAGCTTCAGGACTAGCACCACCGGGGAGCTGTTTTTT. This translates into CASSFRTSTTGELFF.